This T cell receptor beta chain was found in a study of early T cells in non-severe SARS-CoV-2 infection. Study background: The chains were unpaired, and the sequenced material was bulk RNA from unsorted whole blood. Study-wide results and limits: Database matching using VDJdb favored anti-spike CD8 responses, with private and CD4 specificities left missing.

Concerning this clonotype itself: The antigen remains undetermined.

As part of library construction, unique molecular identifiers were attached to individual cDNA molecules. Each CDR3 protein gets one entry after TCRdb re-called the 5' RACE reads with MiXCR. The sample lists tens of thousands of distinct CDR3 sequences; around 6% were seen once. Sequenced material: whole blood. The sequence derives from an adult who was a healthcare worker with PCR-confirmed SARS-CoV-2 infection or an uninfected control (not recorded which).

The CDR3 DNA reads TGCAGTTCCGGGACAGGGGGATACTATGGCTACACCTTC. Residues: CSSGTGGYYGYTF. The gene calls are TRBV20-1 and TRBJ1-2, with TRBD1 matching 11 bases. The CDR3 is made up of 13 amino acids. CDR1 is DFQATT, CDR2 SNEGSKA, per germline (reference sequence). The V and J ends lost 8 bases and 3 bases, in that order; junction bases with no gene match: 5.